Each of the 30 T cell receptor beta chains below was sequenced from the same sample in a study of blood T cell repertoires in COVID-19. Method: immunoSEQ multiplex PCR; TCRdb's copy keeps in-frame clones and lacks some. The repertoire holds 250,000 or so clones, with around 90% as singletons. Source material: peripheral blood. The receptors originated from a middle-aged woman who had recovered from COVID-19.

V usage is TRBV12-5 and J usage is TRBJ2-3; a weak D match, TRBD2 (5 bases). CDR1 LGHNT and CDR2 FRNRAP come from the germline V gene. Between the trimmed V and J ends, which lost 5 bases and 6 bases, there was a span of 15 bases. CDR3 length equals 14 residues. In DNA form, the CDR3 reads TGTGCTAGTGGTCACGGGAACCCACAGGATACGCAGTATTTT. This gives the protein CASGHGNPQDTQYF.

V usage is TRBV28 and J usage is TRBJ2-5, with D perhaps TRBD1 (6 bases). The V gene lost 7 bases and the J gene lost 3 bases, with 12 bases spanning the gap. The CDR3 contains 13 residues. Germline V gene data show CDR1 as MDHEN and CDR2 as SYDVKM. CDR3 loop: CASNSDSKETQYF. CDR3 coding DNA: TGTGCCAGCAACTCGGACAGCAAAGAGACCCAGTACTTC.

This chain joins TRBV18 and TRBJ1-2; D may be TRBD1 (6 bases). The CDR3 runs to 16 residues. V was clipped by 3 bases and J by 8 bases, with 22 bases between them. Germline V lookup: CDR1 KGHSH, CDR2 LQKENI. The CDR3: CASSPPSGGLIRGYTF. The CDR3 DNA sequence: TGTGCCAGCTCACCCCCCTCCGGGGGGCTGATTCGGGGCTACACCTTC.

CDR3 coding DNA: TGTGCCAGCAGCTCCCCTAGCGGGAGATCCTACAATGAGCAGTTCTTC. As protein: CASSSPSGRSYNEQFF. The rearrangement links TRBV7-9 to TRBJ2-1, with TRBD2 matching 10 bases. CDR1 is SEHNR, CDR2 FQNEAQ, per germline (reference sequence). The CDR3 sequence is 16 residues long. The ends lost 4 bases at V and 1 base at J; junction bases unmatched: 4.

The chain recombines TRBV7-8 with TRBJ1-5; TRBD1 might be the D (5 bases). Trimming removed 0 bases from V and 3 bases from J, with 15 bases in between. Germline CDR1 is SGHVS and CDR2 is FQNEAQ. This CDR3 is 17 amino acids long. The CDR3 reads CASSLAGSQGLNQPQHF. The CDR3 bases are TGTGCCAGCAGCTTAGCGGGAAGCCAGGGCCTCAATCAGCCCCAGCATTTT.

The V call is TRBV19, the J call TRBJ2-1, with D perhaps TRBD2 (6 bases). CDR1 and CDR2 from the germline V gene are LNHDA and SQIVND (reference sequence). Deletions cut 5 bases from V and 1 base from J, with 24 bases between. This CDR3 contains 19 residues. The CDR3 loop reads CASSPGDLSGARSYNEQFF. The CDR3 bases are TGTGCCAGTAGTCCGGGGGACCTTAGCGGAGCCCGGTCCTACAATGAGCAGTTCTTC.

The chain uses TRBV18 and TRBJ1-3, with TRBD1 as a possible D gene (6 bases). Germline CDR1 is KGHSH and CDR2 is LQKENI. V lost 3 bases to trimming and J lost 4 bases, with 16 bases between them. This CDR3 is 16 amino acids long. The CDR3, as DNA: TGTGCCAGCTCACCCCCTAGGACAGTGAACGGAAACACCATATATTTT. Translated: CASSPPRTVNGNTIYF.

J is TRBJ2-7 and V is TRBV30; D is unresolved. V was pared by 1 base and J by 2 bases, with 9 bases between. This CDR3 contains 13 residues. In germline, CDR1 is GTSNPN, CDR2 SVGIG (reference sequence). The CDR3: CAWSGAPPYEQYF. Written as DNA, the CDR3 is TGTGCCTGGAGTGGGGCCCCCCCCTACGAGCAGTACTTC. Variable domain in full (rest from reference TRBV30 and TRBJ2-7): SQTIHQWPATLVQPVGSPLSLECTVEGTSNPNLYWYRQAAGRGLQLLFYSVGIGQISSEVPQNLSASRPQDRQFILSSKKLLLSDSGFYLCAWSGAPPYEQYFGPGTRLTVT.

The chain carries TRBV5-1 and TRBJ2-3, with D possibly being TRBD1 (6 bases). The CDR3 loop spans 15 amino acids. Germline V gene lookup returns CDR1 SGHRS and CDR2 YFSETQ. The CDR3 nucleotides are TGCGCTACCAACTCCGGGCAGGGGCAGGCAGATACGCAGTATTTT. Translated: CATNSGQGQADTQYF.

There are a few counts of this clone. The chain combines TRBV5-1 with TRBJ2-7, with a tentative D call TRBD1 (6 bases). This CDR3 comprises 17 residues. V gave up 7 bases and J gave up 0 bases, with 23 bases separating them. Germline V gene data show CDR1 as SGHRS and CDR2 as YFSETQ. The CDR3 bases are TGCGCCAGCGGACAACAGGGATCAGGCCTTGGCTCCTACGAGCAGTACTTC. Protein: CASGQQGSGLGSYEQYF. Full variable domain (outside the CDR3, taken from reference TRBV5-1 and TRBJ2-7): KAGVTQTPRYLIKTRGQQVTLSCSPISGHRSVSWYQQTPGQGLQFLFEYFSETQRNKGNFPGRFSGRQFSNSRSEMNVSTLELGDSALYLCASGQQGSGLGSYEQYFGPGTRLTVT.

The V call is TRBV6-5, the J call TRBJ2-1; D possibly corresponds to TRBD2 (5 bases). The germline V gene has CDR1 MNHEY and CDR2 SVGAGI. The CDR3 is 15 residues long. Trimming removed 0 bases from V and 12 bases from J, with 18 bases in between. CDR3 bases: TGTGCCAGCAGTTACTCAGGGAGAGCCGTAGTGGGGCAGTTCTTC. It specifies CASSYSGRAVVGQFF.

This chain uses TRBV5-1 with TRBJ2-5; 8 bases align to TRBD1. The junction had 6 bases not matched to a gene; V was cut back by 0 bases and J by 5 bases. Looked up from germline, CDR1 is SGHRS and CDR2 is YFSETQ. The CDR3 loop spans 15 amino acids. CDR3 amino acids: CASSLGARGLETQYF. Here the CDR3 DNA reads TGCGCCAGCAGCTTGGGGGCCAGGGGGCTGGAGACCCAGTACTTC.

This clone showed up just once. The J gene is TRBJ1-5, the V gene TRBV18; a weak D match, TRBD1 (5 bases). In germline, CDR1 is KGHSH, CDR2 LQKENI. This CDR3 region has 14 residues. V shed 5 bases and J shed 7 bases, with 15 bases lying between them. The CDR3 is CASSTGGGSQPQHF. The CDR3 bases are TGTGCCAGCTCAACAGGCGGGGGAAGCCAGCCCCAGCATTTT.

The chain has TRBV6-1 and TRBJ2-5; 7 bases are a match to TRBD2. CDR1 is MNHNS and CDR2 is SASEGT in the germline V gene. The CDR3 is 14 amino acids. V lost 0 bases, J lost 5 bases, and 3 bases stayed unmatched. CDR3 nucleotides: TGTGCCAGCAGTGAAGCGGGGGGGATGGAGACCCAGTACTTC. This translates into CASSEAGGMETQYF.

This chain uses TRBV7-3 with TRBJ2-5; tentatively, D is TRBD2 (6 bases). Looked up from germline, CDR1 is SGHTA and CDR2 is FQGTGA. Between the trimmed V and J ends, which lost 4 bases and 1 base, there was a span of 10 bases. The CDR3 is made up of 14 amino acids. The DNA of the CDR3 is TGTGCCAGCAGCTCCTCGGGAGCCCAAGAGACCCAGTACTTC. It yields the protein CASSSSGAQETQYF.

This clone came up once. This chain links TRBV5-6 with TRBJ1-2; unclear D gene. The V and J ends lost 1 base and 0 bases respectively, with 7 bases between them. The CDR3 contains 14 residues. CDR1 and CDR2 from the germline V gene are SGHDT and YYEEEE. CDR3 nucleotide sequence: TGTGCCAGCAGCTTGCAACGGGCTAACTATGGCTACACCTTC. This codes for CASSLQRANYGYTF.

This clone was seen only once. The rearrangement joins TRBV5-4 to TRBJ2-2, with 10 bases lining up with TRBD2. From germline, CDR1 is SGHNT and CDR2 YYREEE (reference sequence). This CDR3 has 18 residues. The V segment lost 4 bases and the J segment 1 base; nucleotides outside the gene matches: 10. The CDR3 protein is CASSPPPTSGMNTGELFF. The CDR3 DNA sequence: TGTGCCAGCAGCCCCCCACCAACTAGCGGGATGAACACCGGGGAGCTGTTTTTT.

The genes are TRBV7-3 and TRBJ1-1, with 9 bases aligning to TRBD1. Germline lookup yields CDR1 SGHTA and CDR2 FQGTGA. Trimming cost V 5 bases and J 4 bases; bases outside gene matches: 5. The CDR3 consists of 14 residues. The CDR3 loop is CASSPGTGSTEAFF. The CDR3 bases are TGTGCCAGCAGCCCCGGGACAGGGAGCACTGAAGCTTTCTTT. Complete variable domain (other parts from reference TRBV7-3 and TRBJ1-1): GAGVSQTPSNKVTEKGKYVELRCDPISGHTALYWYRQSLGQGPEFLIYFQGTGAADDSGLPNDRFFAVRPEGSVSTLKIQRTERGDSAVYLCASSPGTGSTEAFFGQGTRLTVV.

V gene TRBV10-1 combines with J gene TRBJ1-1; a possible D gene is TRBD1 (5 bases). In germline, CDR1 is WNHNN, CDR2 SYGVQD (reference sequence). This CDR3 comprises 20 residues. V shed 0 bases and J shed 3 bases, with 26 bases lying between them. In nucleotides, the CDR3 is TGCGCCAGCAGTGAGTCTTCTGTCGGGCCAGGGCGAATTCTTTACACTGAAGCTTTCTTT. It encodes CASSESSVGPGRILYTEAFF.

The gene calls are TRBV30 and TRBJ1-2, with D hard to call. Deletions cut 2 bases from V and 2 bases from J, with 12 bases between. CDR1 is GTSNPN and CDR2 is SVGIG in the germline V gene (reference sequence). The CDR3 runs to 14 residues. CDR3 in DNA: TGTGCCTGGAGTCCCCCTAGCCTCAACTATGGCTACACCTTC. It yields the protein CAWSPPSLNYGYTF.

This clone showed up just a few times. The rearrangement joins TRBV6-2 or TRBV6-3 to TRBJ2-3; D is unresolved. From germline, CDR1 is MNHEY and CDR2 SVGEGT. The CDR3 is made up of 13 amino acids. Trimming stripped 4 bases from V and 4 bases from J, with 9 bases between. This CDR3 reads CASSLGSPDTQYF. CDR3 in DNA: TGTGCCAGCAGTTTGGGCTCTCCAGATACGCAGTATTTT.

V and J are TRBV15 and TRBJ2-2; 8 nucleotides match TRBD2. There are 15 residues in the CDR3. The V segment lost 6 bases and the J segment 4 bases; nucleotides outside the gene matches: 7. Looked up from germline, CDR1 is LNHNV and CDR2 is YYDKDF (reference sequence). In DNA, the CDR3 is TGTGCCACCAGAGCGGCGGGAGGAGTCACCGGGGAGCTGTTTTTT. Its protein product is CATRAAGGVTGELFF.

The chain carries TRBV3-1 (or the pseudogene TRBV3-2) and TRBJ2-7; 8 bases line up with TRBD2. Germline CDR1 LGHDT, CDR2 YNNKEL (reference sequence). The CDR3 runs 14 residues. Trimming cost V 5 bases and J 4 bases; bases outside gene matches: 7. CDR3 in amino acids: CASSGPGGAYEQYF. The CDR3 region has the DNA TGTGCCAGCAGCGGGCCGGGGGGGGCTTACGAGCAGTACTTC.

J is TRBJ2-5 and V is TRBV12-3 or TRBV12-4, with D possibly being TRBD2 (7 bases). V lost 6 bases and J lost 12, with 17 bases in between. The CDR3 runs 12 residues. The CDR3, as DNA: TGTGCCAGCAGCTGGGAGGGACACCCAAAGTACTTC. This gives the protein CASSWEGHPKYF.

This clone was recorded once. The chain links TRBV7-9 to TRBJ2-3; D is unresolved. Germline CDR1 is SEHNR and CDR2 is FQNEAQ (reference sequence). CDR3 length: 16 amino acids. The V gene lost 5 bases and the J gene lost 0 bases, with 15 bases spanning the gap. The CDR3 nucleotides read TGTGCCAGCAGCCTTCCCCCCATTACTAGCACAGATACGCAGTATTTT. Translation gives CASSLPPITSTDTQYF.

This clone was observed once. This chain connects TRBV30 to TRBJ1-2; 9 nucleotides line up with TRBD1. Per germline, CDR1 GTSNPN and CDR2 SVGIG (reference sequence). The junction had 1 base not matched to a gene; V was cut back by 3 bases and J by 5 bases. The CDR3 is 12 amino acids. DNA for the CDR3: TGTGCCTGGAGGGACAGGGGTTATGGCTACACCTTC. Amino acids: CAWRDRGYGYTF.

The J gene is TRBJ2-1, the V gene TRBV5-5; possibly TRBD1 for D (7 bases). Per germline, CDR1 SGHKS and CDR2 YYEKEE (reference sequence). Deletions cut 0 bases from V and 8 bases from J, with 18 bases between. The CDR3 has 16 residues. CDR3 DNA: TGTGCCAGCAGCTTGGCGTGGGGGGACAGTAGGCATGAGCAGTTCTTC. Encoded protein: CASSLAWGDSRHEQFF.

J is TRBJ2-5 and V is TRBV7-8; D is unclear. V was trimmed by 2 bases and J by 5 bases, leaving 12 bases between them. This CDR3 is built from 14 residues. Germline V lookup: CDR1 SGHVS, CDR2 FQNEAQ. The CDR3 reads CASSLLIAPETQYF. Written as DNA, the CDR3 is TGTGCCAGCAGCTTATTGATAGCCCCGGAGACCCAGTACTTC.

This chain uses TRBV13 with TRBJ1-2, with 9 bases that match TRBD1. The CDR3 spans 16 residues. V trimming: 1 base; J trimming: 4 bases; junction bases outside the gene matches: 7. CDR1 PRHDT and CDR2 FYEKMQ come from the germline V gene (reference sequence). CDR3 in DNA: TGTGCCAGCAGCTTAGCGCGACAGGGGGTTGGCTATGGCTACACCTTC. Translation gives CASSLARQGVGYGYTF.

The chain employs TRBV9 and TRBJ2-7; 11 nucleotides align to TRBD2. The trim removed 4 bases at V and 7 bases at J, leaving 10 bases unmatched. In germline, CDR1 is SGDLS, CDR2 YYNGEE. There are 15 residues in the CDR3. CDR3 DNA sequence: TGTGCCAGCAGCCCCCGGACTAGCGGGTCGGAAGAGCAGTACTTC. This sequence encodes CASSPRTSGSEEQYF. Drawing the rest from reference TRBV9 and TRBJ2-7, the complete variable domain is DSGVTQTPKHLITATGQRVTLRCSPRSGDLSVYWYQQSLDQGLQFLIQYYNGEERAKGNILERFSAQQFPDLHSELNLSSLELGDSALYFCASSPRTSGSEEQYFGPGTRLTVT.